Listed here are 18 T cell receptor beta chains from one sample, sequenced in a study of response to subunit inactivated influenza vaccine. MiXCR was run by TCRdb on the RT-PCR reads, yielding one entry per CDR3 protein. The data show about 650,000 distinct CDR3 sequences, approximately 14% seen once. The starting material was PBMCs from blood, obtained 11 to 12 days after vaccination. The receptors were sampled from a man between 45 and 60 years old who received an inactivated influenza vaccine.

The chain employs TRBV7-2 and TRBJ2-1, with D perhaps matching TRBD2 (6 bases). Per the germline V gene, CDR1 is SGHTA and CDR2 is FQGNSA. The CDR3 has 15 amino acids. V was shortened by 4 bases and J by 4 bases, with 14 bases between the two germline ends. CDR3 amino acids: CASSSGPGTYNEQFF. Written as DNA, the CDR3 is TGTGCCAGCAGCTCCGGCCCCGGGACTTACAATGAGCAGTTCTTC.

This chain connects TRBV11-2 to TRBJ1-1, with unresolved D. Germline loops: CDR1 SGHAT, CDR2 FQNNGV. The CDR3 contains 12 residues. The V gene lost 1 base and the J gene lost 7 bases, with 7 bases spanning the gap. The CDR3 region is CASSLVGYEAFF. The CDR3 bases are TGTGCCAGCAGCTTAGTCGGGTATGAAGCTTTCTTT.

The gene calls are TRBV7-8 and TRBJ2-1, with D perhaps given as TRBD1 or TRBD2 (5 bases each). CDR3 length: 15 amino acids. Trimming removed 3 bases from V and 2 bases from J, with 11 bases in between. Germline V lookup: CDR1 SGHVS, CDR2 FQNEAQ. The CDR3 DNA follows: TGTGCCAGCAGCTTCCAACGAGGGGCCTACAATGAGCAGTTCTTC. This translates into CASSFQRGAYNEQFF.

In its sample, this clonotype was seen many times. The rearrangement joins TRBV11-2 to TRBJ2-7, with TRBD2 identical over 9 bases. V dropped 0 bases and J dropped 4; count of bases not matched to a gene: 7. The CDR3 is made up of 16 amino acids. Germline-derived CDR1 and CDR2 are SGHAT and FQNNGV. The DNA for the CDR3 is TGTGCCAGCAGCTTAGAGCTAGCGGGGTCTCAGTACGAGCAGTACTTC. This translates into CASSLELAGSQYEQYF.

The chain combines TRBV5-1 with TRBJ2-7; 10 nucleotides align to TRBD1. The V segment lost 4 bases and the J segment 5 bases; nucleotides outside the gene matches: 9. Germline V gene sequence: CDR1 SGHRS, CDR2 YFSETQ. This CDR3 contains 15 residues. Here the CDR3 reads CASSTGGQGNNEQYF. DNA for the CDR3: TGCGCCAGCAGCACGGGGGGACAGGGGAATAACGAGCAGTACTTC.

The chain combines TRBV28 with TRBJ1-1; no firm D call. Trimming cost V 2 bases and J 3 bases, with 16 bases left between them. The CDR3 has 16 residues. Germline V gene lookup returns CDR1 MDHEN and CDR2 SYDVKM. CDR3 residues: CASSLARRAVDTEAFF. The CDR3 DNA sequence: TGTGCCAGCAGTTTAGCCCGTCGGGCAGTGGACACTGAAGCTTTCTTT.

This clonotype was seen a few times. The V call is TRBV14, the J call TRBJ2-3; perhaps TRBD1 as D (5 bases). The V end lost 0 bases, the J end lost 6 bases, and 19 bases lay between the germline ends. Germline V gene sequence: CDR1 SGHDN, CDR2 FVKESK. This CDR3 has 17 amino acids. CDR3 residues: CASSQDLGAGQGDTQYF. DNA for the CDR3: TGTGCCAGCAGCCAAGATTTAGGGGCCGGGCAAGGGGATACGCAGTATTTT.

This clonotype has a handful of counts. The rearrangement joins TRBV20-1 to TRBJ2-3; 8 bases map to TRBD1. J gave up 0 bases and V 3 bases, and 5 bases lay outside the gene matches. Germline V gene sequence: CDR1 DFQATT, CDR2 SNEGSKA (reference sequence). The CDR3 totals 15 residues. CDR3 nucleotide sequence: TGCAGTGCTAGCTCGACAGGGGTTAGCACAGATACGCAGTATTTT. This translates into CSASSTGVSTDTQYF.

The chain combines TRBV6-1 with TRBJ2-3; possible D gene TRBD2, 5 bases. Looked up from germline, CDR1 is MNHNS and CDR2 is SASEGT. The CDR3 spans 14 residues. The V end was cut by 5 bases, the J end by 4 bases, with 13 bases between. CDR3 bases: TGTGCCAGCAGTAATCGGGAAAGGGCAGATACGCAGTATTTT. The encoded protein is CASSNRERADTQYF.

This clonotype showed up many times. The chain uses TRBV12-3 or TRBV12-4 and TRBJ2-5; D may be TRBD1 or TRBD2 (5 bases each). This CDR3 contains 15 residues. Deletions cut 3 bases from V and 1 base from J, with 12 bases between. CDR3 nucleotide sequence: TGTGCCAGCAGTTTCTTCCGGGGACCCCAAGAGACCCAGTACTTC. This sequence encodes CASSFFRGPQETQYF.

The sample holds many counts of this clonotype. The chain links TRBV20-1 to TRBJ1-1, with unresolved D. Trimming removed 2 bases at V and 0 bases at J, with 7 bases between. Per germline, CDR1 DFQATT and CDR2 SNEGSKA (reference sequence). The CDR3 length is 13 residues. The CDR3 nucleotides are TGCAGTGCTAGATCACTACTGAACACTGAAGCTTTCTTT. Translated: CSARSLLNTEAFF.

The rearrangement uses TRBV4-1 and TRBJ1-4; D perhaps matches TRBD1 (5 bases). V was pared by 0 bases and J by 13 bases, with 9 bases between. The V gene's germline CDR1 is MGHRA and CDR2 YSYEKL. The CDR3 spans 12 residues. The CDR3 loop is CASSQDRVRLFF. As DNA, the CDR3 is TGCGCCAGCAGCCAAGACAGGGTCCGACTGTTTTTT.

The CDR3 DNA reads TGTGCCAGCAGTTCAAGACTAGCGGGGAAAGAGACCCAGTACTTC. Protein product: CASSSRLAGKETQYF. The genes are TRBV12-3 or TRBV12-4 and TRBJ2-5; 11 positions agree with TRBD2. V lost 4 bases to trimming and J lost 3 bases; unmatched junction nucleotides: 4. The CDR3 has 15 amino acids.

This clonotype has more than one count but fewer than ten. The gene calls are TRBV7-6 and TRBJ2-1; D remains ambiguous. The CDR3 extends over 14 amino acids. The germline gives CDR1 SGHVS, CDR2 FNYEAQ. The V end lost 5 bases, the J end lost 2 bases, and 10 bases lay between the germline ends. The CDR3 protein is CASSVHGTYNEQFF. For the CDR3, the DNA is TGTGCCAGCAGCGTTCATGGTACCTACAATGAGCAGTTCTTC.

The chain links TRBV20-1 to TRBJ2-7; TRBD2 is a possible D gene (5 bases). V was trimmed by 2 bases and J by 4 bases, leaving 18 bases between them. Looked up from germline, CDR1 is DFQATT and CDR2 is SNEGSKA (reference sequence). This CDR3 region has 15 residues. Written as DNA, the CDR3 is TGCAGTGCTAGACCTGGTGGCGGGTTCACATACGAGCAGTACTTC. It translates to CSARPGGGFTYEQYF.

This clonotype was seen ten or more times. The CDR3: CASSLQGSGANVLTF. The DNA for the CDR3 is TGTGCCAGCAGCTTGCAGGGTTCTGGGGCCAACGTCCTGACTTTC. The chain joins TRBV5-4 to TRBJ2-6, with a tentative D call TRBD1 (5 bases). CDR1 and CDR2 from the germline V gene are SGHNT and YYREEE (reference sequence). V lost 1 base and J lost 1, with 6 bases in between. The CDR3 has 15 amino acids.

The DNA of the CDR3 is TGTGCCAGCAGCTTATGGGACAGGCTGGAGACCCAGTACTTC. This gives the protein CASSLWDRLETQYF. The chain couples TRBV7-8 to TRBJ2-5; 8 bases line up with TRBD1. V trimming: 2 bases; J trimming: 5 bases; junction bases outside the gene matches: 4. CDR3 length equals 14 residues. Germline V lookup: CDR1 SGHVS, CDR2 FQNEAQ.

The chain combines TRBV9 with TRBJ2-7; 10 nucleotides align to TRBD2. Germline CDR1 SGDLS, CDR2 YYNGEE. CDR3 length: 16 residues. V was pared by 3 bases and J by 0 bases, with 6 bases of the junction left unmatched. This CDR3 reads CASSESSGSRSYEQYF. The CDR3 coding sequence is TGTGCCAGCAGCGAATCTAGCGGGAGCCGCTCCTACGAGCAGTACTTC.